This T cell receptor beta chain stems from a study of cytomegalovirus exposure and HLA in healthy donors (dated by TCRdb to the late 2010s). As for the study more broadly: According to a later analysis, one platform produced both the 120 validation repertoires and the roughly 660 repertoires of the first cohort. The study aimed to test whether cataloging public T cell receptors could reveal signatures of past pathogen exposure. Along with the 666-subject first cohort, a separate validation cohort of approximately 110 different subjects was used. To predict cytomegalovirus infection status, the study brought together high-throughput TCR immunosequencing, statistical association of individual TCRs with disease status, and machine learning.

In regard to this clone: No antigen is known for it. No base qualities exist here, and no much larger clone lies one base off it.

From cysteine to phenylalanine, the CDR3 is 13 amino acids long. Left in the record is the CDR3 DNA by itself, 39 bases read in frame from the first base. Trimming takes 6 bases from V and 7 bases from J, and the germline ends sit 12 bases apart. According to the germline V gene, CDR1 reads SNHLY and CDR2 reads FYNNEI. The protocol used for the library was the immunoSEQ multiplex PCR assay. In the source study's methods: To diagnose cytomegalovirus status from the catalog of TCR beta chain sequences, a statistical classification framework was built. Held by TCRdb, this immuneACCESS table contains in-frame sequences only and omits some clones. Under half of the omission traces to an unresolved V gene where checked; the cause of the rest is unknown. V and J calls and clone size are as listed in that table; D and trimming were resolved from the DNA. Counted in this sample were approximately 150,000 clones; roughly 86% of them appeared once. The ten largest account for less than 5.5% of the sample.

The donors were included in the validation cohort of some 110 subjects, a group kept apart from the approximately 700-subject first cohort. What the work shows at the level of the full study, not this receptor alone: A total of 150 to 200 TCR beta chains were listed by the study as associated with cytomegalovirus. According to the authors, the approach could potentially be generalized to other disease states and immunological phenotypes. A few of the identified cytomegalovirus-associated TCR beta chains were confirmed in vitro to be specific for cytomegalovirus antigens. Most TCR sequences were seen in very few donors, while some public TCRs were found in many individuals. All 120 or so repertoires were used to score co-occurrence in the validation cohort in a later analysis, because that analysis had no HLA typing for the cohort. In a later analysis, TCRs clustered in the first cohort were found to also tend to co-occur in the approximately 110 validation repertoires, with 85% to 95% of cluster scores above 0. In both the original and validation cohorts, the classifier was reported to diagnose cytomegalovirus status with high specificity and sensitivity.

The sequence was collected from a man aged 18 to 35 in good health and CMV-seropositive. Sequencing used PBMCs. The V gene is TRBV2 and the J gene is TRBJ2-2; TRBD1 is a possible D gene, resting on 5 matching bases. The bases are TGTGCCAGCAGATCCTCAGGGTTCGGGGAGCTGTTTTTT. This sequence encodes CASRSSGFGELFF.